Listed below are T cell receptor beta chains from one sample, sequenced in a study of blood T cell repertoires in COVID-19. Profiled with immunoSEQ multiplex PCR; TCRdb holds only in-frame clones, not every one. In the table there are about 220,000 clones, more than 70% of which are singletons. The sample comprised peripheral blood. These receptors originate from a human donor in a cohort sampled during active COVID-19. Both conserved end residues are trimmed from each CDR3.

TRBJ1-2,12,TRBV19,ASSQQGTLRGYT
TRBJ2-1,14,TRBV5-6,ASSLAGDSSYNEQF
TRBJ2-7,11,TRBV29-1,SVVLGQGWEQY
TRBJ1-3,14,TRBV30,AWSVEGRSSGNTIY
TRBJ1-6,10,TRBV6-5,ASSRVGGALH
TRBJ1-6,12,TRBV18,ASSLQGGNSPLH
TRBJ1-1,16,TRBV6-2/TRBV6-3,ASSYSTGQGFSDTEAF
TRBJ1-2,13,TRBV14,ASSLMDRTYYGYT
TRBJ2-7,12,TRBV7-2,ASSLGQGGHEQY
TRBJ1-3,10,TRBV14,ASSPRPPAQY
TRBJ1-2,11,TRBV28,ASSLGGWGGYT
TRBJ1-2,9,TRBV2,ASQQGYGYT
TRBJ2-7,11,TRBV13,ASSTSGSHEQY
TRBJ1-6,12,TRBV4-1,ASSQDFRDSPLH
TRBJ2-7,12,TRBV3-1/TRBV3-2,ASSQDRSGGEQY
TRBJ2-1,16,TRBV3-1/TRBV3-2,ASSSFGQGRVSYNEQF
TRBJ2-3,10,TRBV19,ASSMSSDTQY
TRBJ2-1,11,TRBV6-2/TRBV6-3,ASSYSVEGEQF
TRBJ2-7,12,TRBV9,ASSVLAGGQEQY
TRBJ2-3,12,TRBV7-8,ASSLLAGSRTQY
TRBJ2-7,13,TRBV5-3,ARSQGLAGGYEQY
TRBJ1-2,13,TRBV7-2,ASSLLLGTTHGYT
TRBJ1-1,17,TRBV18,ASSPSRGMEGPMNTEAF
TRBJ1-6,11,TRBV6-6,ANTGQPNSPLH
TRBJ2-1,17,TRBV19,ASSETPRSTGRSYNEQF
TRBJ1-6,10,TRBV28,ASSLSHSPLH
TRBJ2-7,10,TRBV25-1,ASSGDNYEQY
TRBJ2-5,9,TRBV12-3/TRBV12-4,ASSYRETQY
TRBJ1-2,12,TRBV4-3,AMDGDSLNYGYT
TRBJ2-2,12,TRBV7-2,ASSLRDRSGELF
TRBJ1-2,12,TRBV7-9,ASIQAPLGYGYT
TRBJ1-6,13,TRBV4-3,ASSQGTEDYSPLH
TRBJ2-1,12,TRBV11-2,ASSGGTANNEQF
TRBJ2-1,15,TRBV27,ASTKVLAGAGHNEQF
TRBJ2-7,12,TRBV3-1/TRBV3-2,ASSQDVATGEQY
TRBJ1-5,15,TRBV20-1,SASSQGTLYSNQPQH
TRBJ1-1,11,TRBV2,ASSEEISHTAF
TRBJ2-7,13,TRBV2,ASSEVMGRMGEQY
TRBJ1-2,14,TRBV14,ASSPLTGFVPEGYT
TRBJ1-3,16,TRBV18,ASSKDRADPGSGNTIY
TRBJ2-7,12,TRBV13,ASSFGTVPYEQY
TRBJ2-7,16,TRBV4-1,ASSQVDFLGGRGYEQY
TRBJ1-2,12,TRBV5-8,ASSSKNRGARYT
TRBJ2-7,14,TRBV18,ASSPMASGQGTEQY
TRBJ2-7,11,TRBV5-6,ASSLLAGGEQY
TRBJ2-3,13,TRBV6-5,ASSYSSSGWDTQY
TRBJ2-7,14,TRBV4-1,ASSQEAGGGGGEQY
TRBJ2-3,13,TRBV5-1,ASSSRSTGTDTQY